The present T cell receptor (beta chain) was sequenced within a study of blood T cells in healthy people across ages. Whole-study findings and limits: Comparison with aged donors showed that long-lived donors had more naive CD4+ cells and higher diversity.

In germline, CDR1 is MNHEY, CDR2 SVGAGI. The CDR3 is 14 amino acids. With 0 bases removed from V and 5 bases from J, the gap between germline ends came to 7 bases. Through a sample-barcoded 5' primer and a J-beta primer mix, a second PCR was run for roughly 6 to 11 cycles. In TCRdb, the 5' RACE reads were re-called with MiXCR into one record per CDR3 protein. The sample holds more than 900,000 distinct CDR3 sequences, 25% to 30% seen once. Regarding this clonotype: What it recognizes is unknown.

Healthy individuals of Caucasian origin from Russia, aged about 6 to 100, served as donors. Total RNA amounts of at least 5.5 micrograms were extracted per sample. The same data also contributed to another study, on T cells of mothers and their children.

This clonotype was obtained from a middle-aged woman in good health. This rearrangement joins TRBV6-5 to TRBJ2-2; no clear D. Specimen: blood. The CDR3 region is CASSYSPKTGELFF. In DNA form, the CDR3 reads TGTGCCAGCAGTTACTCGCCAAAAACCGGGGAGCTGTTTTTT.